Listed below are T cell receptor beta chains from one sample, sequenced in a study of blood T cell repertoires in COVID-19. Profiling relied on immunoSEQ multiplex PCR, and the TCRdb table lists in-frame clones only, not all of them. The table shows a few hundred thousand clones, with about four fifths occurring only once. The sequenced sample consisted of peripheral blood. These receptors all come from a man aged 30 to 45 who had recovered from COVID-19. Both conserved end residues are part of each CDR3. D genes are given only for firm matches. Some rows have no size entry. The others give once, few or many, or a class for an expanded clone.

V,D,J,size,DNA,CDR3
TRBV3-1/TRBV3-2,TRBD1,TRBJ2-1,.,TGTGCCAGCAGCCCGGGGACAGTTTCTAATGAGCAGTTCTTC,CASSPGTVSNEQFF
TRBV7-9,TRBD2,TRBJ2-1,.,TGTGCCAGCAGCTTGAACCGGGGGGGCAATGAGCAGTTCTTC,CASSLNRGGNEQFF
TRBV27,TRBD1,TRBJ2-3,.,TGTGCCAGCAGACGACAGGGGGCGTCCCGCACAGATACGCAGTATTTT,CASRRQGASRTDTQYF
TRBV25-1,TRBD1,TRBJ1-2,few,TGTGCCAGCAGTGCCCTAGGGGACAGTGCTTATGGCTACACCTTC,CASSALGDSAYGYTF
TRBV12-5,.,TRBJ2-7,once,TGTGCTAGTGTGAGGGGGAATTCCTACGAGCAGTACTTC,CASVRGNSYEQYF
TRBV11-2,.,TRBJ2-2,.,TGTGCCAGCAGCTTATTACAGAACACCGGGGAGCTGTTTTTT,CASSLLQNTGELFF
TRBV5-4,.,TRBJ1-2,.,TGTGCCAGCAGCTTAGACGGGGGAGAGAGGAGCTACACCTTC,CASSLDGGERSYTF
TRBV3-1/TRBV3-2,.,TRBJ1-2,.,TGTGCCGGCGCTAGGGGGGGGAGAAACTATGGCTACACCTTC,CAGARGGRNYGYTF
TRBV3-1/TRBV3-2,.,TRBJ1-2,.,TGTGCCAGTCTAAGGGAGGGATATGGCTACACCTTC,CASLREGYGYTF
TRBV19,.,TRBJ2-7,.,TGTGCCAGTAGTCGGGTCAGGGGCTACGAGCAGTACTTC,CASSRVRGYEQYF
TRBV28,TRBD1,TRBJ1-2,.,TGTGCCAGCAGTTCCGTTCCGACAGGGGGCGATGGCTACACCTTC,CASSSVPTGGDGYTF
TRBV6-6,.,TRBJ1-6,few,TGTGCCAGCAGTTACGGGGAGGCGAGTTCACCCCTCCACTTT,CASSYGEASSPLHF
TRBV7-9,TRBD1,TRBJ2-3,.,TGTGCCAGCAGCCCAACCGGGACAGGCCTCACAGATACGCAGTATTTT,CASSPTGTGLTDTQYF
TRBV10-2,.,TRBJ2-3,.,TGCGCCAGCAGTGAGTCGATAGGGTATCTGGGGCACACAGATACGCAGTATTTT,CASSESIGYLGHTDTQYF
TRBV6-6,.,TRBJ2-1,.,TGTGCCAGCACGGCCGCGGGATTCAATGAGCAGTTCTTC,CASTAAGFNEQFF
TRBV4-1,TRBD1,TRBJ1-3,.,TGCGCCAGCAGCCAAGTACAGGGGGCGACTGGAAACACCATATATTTT,CASSQVQGATGNTIYF
TRBV19,.,TRBJ2-5,once,TGTGCCAGTAGTAACTTTCGTGGGGCCAAAGAGACCCAGTACTTC,CASSNFRGAKETQYF
TRBV4-1,TRBD1,TRBJ2-5,.,TGCGCCAGCAGCCAAGATTTTCGAGGGGGCGGCGAGACCCAGTACTTC,CASSQDFRGGGETQYF
TRBV6-2/TRBV6-3,.,TRBJ1-5,few,TGTGCCAGCAGTTACGGTACGGGTCAGCCCCAGCATTTT,CASSYGTGQPQHF
TRBV18,TRBD1,TRBJ1-3,.,TGTGCCAGCTCACCAGTAAACGGACAGGGGATTAGCTCTGGAAACACCATATATTTT,CASSPVNGQGISSGNTIYF
TRBV3-1/TRBV3-2,TRBD1,TRBJ2-1,.,TGTGCCAGCAGCCACGGCGGGACAGGGAACAATGAGCAGTTCTTC,CASSHGGTGNNEQFF
TRBV3-1/TRBV3-2,.,TRBJ2-5,.,TGTGCCAGCAGCCTCCAGGGTTCGGAGACCCAGTACTTC,CASSLQGSETQYF
TRBV24-1,.,TRBJ2-2,.,TGTGCCACCAAAGACGGGGGTACTACCGGGGAGCTGTTTTTT,CATKDGGTTGELFF
TRBV18,.,TRBJ1-2,.,TGTGCCAGCTCACCACCCCAACAGCTAAACTATGGCTACACCTTC,CASSPPQQLNYGYTF
TRBV28,.,TRBJ1-6,.,TGTGCCAGCAAGGACGGGGGTAATTCACCCCTCCACTTT,CASKDGGNSPLHF
TRBV27,TRBD1,TRBJ1-3,once,TGTGCCAGCAGTATCCCCCGGGACAGGGTTTCTGGAAACACCATATATTTT,CASSIPRDRVSGNTIYF
TRBV9,TRBD2,TRBJ2-1,.,TGTGCCAGCAGCGCTCTAGCGGGGGGGTGGCATGAGCAGTTCTTC,CASSALAGGWHEQFF
TRBV9,TRBD2,TRBJ2-5,.,TGTGCCAGCAGCGCCGGTGAGGGCGGGGGGGCCGGAGAGACCCAGTACTTC,CASSAGEGGGAGETQYF